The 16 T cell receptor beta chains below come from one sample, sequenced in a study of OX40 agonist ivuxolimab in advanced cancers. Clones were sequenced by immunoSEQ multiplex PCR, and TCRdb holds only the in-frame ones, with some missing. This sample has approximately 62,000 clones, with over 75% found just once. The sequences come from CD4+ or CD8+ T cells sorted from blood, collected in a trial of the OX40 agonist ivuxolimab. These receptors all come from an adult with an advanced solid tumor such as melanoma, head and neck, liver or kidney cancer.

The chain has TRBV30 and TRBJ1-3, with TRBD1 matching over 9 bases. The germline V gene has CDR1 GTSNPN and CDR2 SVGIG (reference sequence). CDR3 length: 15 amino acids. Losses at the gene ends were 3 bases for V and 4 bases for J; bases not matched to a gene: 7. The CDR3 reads CAWSSTGGTGNTIYF. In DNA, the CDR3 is TGTGCCTGGAGCTCAACAGGGGGCACGGGAAACACCATATATTTT.

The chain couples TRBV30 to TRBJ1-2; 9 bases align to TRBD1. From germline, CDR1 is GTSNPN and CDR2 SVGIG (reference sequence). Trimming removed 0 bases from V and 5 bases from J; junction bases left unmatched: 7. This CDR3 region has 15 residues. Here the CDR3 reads CAWSVKGQGWYGYTF. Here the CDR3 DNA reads TGTGCCTGGAGTGTAAAGGGACAGGGTTGGTATGGCTACACCTTC.

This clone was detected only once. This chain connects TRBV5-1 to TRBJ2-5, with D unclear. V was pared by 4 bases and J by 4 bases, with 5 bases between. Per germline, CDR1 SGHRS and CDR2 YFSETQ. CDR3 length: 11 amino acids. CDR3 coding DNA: TGCGCCAGCAGCATACTAGAGACCCAGTACTTC. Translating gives CASSILETQYF.

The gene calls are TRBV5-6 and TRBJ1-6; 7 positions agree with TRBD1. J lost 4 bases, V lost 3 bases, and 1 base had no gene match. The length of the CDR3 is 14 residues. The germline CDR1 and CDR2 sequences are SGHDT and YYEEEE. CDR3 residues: CASSSDRYNSPLHF. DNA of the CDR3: TGTGCCAGCAGCTCGGACAGGTATAATTCACCCCTCCACTTT.

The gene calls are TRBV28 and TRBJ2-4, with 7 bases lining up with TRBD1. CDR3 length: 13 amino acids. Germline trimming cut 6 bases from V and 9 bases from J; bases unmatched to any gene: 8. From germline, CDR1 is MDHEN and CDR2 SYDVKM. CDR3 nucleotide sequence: TGTGCCAGCAGCCTTTTTACAGGGGTCATTCAGTACTTC. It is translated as CASSLFTGVIQYF. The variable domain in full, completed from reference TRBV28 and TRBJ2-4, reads DVKVTQSSRYLVKRTGEKVFLECVQDMDHENMFWYRQDPGLGLRLIYFSYDVKMKEKGDIPEGYSVSREKKERFSLILESASTNQTSMYLCASSLFTGVIQYFGAGTRLSVL.

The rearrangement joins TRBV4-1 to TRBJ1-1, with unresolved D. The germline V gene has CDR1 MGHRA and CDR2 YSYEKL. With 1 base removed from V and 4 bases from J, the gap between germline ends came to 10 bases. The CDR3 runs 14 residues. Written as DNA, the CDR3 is TGCGCCAGCAGCCAAGGTAAGGGTGGCACTGAAGCTTTCTTT. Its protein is CASSQGKGGTEAFF.

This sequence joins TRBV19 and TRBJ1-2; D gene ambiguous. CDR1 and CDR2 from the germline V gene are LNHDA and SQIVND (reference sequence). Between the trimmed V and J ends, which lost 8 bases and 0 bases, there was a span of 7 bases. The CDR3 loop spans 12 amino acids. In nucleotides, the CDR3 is TGTGCCAGTTGGGGATCTAACTATGGCTACACCTTC. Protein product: CASWGSNYGYTF.

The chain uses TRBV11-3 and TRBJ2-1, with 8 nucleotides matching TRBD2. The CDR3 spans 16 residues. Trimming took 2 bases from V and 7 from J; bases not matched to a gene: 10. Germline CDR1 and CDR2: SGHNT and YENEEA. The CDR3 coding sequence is TGTGCCAGCAGCTTAATTAGGACTAGCTCCTTTAATGAGCAGTTCTTC. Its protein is CASSLIRTSSFNEQFF.

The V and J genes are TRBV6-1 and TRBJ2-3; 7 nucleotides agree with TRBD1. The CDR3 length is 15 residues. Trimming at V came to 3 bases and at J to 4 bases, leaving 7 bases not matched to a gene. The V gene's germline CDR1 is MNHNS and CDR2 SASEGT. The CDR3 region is CASSDHRQGADTQYF. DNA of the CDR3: TGTGCCAGCAGTGATCACAGGCAGGGGGCAGATACGCAGTATTTT.

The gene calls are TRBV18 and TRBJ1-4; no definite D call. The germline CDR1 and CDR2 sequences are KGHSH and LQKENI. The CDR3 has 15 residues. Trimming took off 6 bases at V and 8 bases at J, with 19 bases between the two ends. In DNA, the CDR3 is TGTGCCAGCTCGACCCAAGGGATCGGGTGGGAAAAACTGTTTTTT. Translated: CASSTQGIGWEKLFF.

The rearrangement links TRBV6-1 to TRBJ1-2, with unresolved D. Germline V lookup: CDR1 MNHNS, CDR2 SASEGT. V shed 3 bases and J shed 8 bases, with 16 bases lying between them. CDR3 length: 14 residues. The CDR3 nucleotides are TGTGCCAGCAGTGAGGCAGGAGTAACGGGGGGCTACACCTTC. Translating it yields CASSEAGVTGGYTF.

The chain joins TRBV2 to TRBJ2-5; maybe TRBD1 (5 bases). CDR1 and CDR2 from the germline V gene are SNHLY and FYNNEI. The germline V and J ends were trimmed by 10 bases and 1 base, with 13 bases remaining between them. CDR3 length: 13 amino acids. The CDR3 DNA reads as TGTGCCACCACGCAGGGTCTCCAAGAGACCCAGTACTTC. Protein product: CATTQGLQETQYF.

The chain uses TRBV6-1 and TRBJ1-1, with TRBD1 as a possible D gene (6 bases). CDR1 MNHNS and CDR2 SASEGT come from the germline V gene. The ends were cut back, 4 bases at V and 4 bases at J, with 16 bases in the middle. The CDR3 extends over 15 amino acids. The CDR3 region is CASSGGGQVSTEAFF. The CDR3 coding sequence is TGTGCCAGCAGTGGGGGGGGGCAGGTGAGCACTGAAGCTTTCTTT.

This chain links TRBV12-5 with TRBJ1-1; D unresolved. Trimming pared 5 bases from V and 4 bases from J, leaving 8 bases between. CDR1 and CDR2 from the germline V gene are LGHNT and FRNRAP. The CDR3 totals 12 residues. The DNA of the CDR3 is TGTGCTAGTGGTAATGGGTTCACTGAAGCTTTCTTT. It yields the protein CASGNGFTEAFF.

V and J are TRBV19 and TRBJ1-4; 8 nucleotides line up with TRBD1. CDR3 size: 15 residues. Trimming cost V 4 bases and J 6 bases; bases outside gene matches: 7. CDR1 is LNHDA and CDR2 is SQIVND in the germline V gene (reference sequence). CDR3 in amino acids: CASSKRTGSDEKLFF. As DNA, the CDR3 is TGTGCCAGTAGTAAGAGGACAGGGTCGGATGAAAAACTGTTTTTT.

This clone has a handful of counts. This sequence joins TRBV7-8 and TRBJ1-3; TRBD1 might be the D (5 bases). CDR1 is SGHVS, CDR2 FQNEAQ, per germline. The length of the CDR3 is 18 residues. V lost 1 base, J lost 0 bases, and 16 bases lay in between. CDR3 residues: CASSLVGTDFFSGNTIYF. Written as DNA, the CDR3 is TGTGCCAGCAGCTTAGTAGGGACGGACTTCTTCTCTGGAAACACCATATATTTT.